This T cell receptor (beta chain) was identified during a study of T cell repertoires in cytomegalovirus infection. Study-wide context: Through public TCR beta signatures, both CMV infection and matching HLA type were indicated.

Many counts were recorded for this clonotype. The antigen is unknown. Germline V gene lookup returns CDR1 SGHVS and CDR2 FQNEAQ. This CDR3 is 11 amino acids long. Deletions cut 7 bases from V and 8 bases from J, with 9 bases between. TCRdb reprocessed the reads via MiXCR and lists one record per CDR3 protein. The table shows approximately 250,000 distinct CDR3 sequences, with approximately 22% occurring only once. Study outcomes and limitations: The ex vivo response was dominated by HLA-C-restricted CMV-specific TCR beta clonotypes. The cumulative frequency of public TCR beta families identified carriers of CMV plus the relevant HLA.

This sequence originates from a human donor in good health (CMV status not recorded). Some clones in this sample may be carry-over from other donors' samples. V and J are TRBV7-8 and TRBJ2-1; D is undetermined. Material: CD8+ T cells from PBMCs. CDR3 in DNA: TGTGCCAGCACCCGAACCCATGAGCAGTTCTTC. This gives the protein CASTRTHEQFF.